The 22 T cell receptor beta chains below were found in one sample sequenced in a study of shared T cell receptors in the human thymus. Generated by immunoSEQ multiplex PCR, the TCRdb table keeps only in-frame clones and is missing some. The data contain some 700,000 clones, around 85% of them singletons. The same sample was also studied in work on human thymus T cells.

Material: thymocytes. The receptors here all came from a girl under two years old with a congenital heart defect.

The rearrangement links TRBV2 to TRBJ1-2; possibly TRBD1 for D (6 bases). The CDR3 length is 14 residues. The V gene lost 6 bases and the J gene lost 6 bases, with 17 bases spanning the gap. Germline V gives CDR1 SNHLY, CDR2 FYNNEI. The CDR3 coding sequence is TGTGCCAGCAGGCCCCAGCGGGGGGCTAATGGCTACACCTTC. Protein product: CASRPQRGANGYTF.

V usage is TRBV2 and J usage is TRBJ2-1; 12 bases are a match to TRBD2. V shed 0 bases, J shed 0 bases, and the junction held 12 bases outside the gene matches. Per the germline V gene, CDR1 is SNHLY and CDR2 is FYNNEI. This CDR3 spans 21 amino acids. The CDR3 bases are TGTGCCAGCAGTGAAGCGCGGGGGACTAGCGGGTTAGTTAGCTCCTACAATGAGCAGTTCTTC. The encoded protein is CASSEARGTSGLVSSYNEQFF.

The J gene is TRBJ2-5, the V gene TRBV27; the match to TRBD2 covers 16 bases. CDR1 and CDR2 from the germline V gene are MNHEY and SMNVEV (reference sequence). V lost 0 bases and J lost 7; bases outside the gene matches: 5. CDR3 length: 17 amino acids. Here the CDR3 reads CASSLSGLAGGPGTQYF. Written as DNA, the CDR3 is TGTGCCAGCAGTTTATCGGGACTAGCGGGGGGGCCAGGGACCCAGTACTTC.

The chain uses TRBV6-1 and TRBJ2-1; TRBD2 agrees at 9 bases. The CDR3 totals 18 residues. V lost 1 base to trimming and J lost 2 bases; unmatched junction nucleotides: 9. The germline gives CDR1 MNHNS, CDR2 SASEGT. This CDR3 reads CASSEEIAGAPTYNEQFF. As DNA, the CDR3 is TGTGCCAGCAGTGAAGAGATAGCGGGGGCCCCCACCTACAATGAGCAGTTCTTC.

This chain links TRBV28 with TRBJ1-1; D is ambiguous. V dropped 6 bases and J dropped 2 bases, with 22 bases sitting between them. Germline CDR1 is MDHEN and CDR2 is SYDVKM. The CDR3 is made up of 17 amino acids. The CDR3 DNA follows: TGTGCCAGCAGACCTGACCCGCCCTGGCGGCTAAACACTGAAGCTTTCTTT. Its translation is CASRPDPPWRLNTEAFF.

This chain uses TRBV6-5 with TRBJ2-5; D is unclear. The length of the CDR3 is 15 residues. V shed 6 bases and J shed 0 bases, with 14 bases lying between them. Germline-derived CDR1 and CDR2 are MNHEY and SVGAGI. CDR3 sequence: CASSQTFTNQETQYF. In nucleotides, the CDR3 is TGTGCCAGCAGCCAAACATTCACTAACCAAGAGACCCAGTACTTC.

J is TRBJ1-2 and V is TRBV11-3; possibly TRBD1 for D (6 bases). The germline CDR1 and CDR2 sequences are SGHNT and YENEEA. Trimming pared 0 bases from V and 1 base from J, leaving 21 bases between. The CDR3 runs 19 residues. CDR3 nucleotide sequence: TGTGCCAGCAGCTTAGATCCCCAGGGGATACTAGGATGTAACTATGGCTACACCTTC. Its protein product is CASSLDPQGILGCNYGYTF. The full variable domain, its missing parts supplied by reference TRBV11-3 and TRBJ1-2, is EAGVVQSPRYKIIEKKQPVAFWCNPISGHNTLYWYLQNLGQGPELLIRYENEEAVDDSQLPKDRFSAERLKGVDSTLKIQPAELGDSAVYLCASSLDPQGILGCNYGYTFGSGTRLTVV.

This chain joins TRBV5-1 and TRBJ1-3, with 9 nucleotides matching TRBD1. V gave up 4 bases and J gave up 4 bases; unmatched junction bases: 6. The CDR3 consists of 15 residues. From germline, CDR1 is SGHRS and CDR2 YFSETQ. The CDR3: CASSEEGQGGNTIYF. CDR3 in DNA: TGCGCCAGCAGCGAAGAGGGACAGGGAGGAAACACCATATATTTT.

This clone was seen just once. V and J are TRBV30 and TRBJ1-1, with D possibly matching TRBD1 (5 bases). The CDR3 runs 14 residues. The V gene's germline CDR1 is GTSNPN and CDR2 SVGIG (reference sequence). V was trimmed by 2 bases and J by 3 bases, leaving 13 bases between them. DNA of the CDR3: TGTGCCTGGAGTTGTGGGGCAGAGGACACTGAAGCTTTCTTT. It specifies CAWSCGAEDTEAFF.

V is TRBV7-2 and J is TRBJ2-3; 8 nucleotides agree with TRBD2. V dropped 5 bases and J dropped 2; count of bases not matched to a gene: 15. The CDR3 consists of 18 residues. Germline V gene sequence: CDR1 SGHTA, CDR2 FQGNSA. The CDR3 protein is CASSPTLWRGAPTDTQYF. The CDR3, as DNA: TGTGCCAGCAGCCCCACGCTATGGCGGGGGGCTCCCACAGATACGCAGTATTTT. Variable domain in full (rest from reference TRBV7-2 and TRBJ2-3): GAGVSQSPSNKVTEKGKDVELRCDPISGHTALYWYRQSLGQGLEFLIYFQGNSAPDKSGLPSDRFSAERTGGSVSTLTIQRTQQEDSAVYLCASSPTLWRGAPTDTQYFGPGTRLTVL.

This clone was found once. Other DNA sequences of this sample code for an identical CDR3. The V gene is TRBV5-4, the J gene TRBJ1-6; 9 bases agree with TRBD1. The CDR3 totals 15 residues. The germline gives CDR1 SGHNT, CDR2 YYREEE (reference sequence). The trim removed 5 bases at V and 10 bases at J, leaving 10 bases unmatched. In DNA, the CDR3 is TGTGCCAGCAGTGACACGGGACAGGGCCAATCACCCCTCCACTTT. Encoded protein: CASSDTGQGQSPLHF.

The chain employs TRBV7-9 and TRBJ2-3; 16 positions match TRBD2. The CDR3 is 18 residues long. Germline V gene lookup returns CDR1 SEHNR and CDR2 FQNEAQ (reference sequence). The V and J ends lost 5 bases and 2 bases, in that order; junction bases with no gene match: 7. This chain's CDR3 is CASSLGTSGGVFTDTQYF. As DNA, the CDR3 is TGTGCCAGCAGCCTCGGGACTAGCGGGGGGGTGTTCACAGATACGCAGTATTTT.

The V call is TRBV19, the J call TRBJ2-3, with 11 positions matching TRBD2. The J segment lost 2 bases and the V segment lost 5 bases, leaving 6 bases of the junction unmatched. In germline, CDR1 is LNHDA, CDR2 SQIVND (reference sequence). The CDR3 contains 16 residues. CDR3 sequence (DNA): TGTGCCAGTAGTGGGTTAGCGGGGGGGACCACAGATACGCAGTATTTT. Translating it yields CASSGLAGGTTDTQYF.

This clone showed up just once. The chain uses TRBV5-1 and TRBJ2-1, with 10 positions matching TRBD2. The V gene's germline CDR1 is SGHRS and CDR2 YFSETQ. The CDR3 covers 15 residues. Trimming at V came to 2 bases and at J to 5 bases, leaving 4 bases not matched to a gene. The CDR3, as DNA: TGCGCCAGCAGCTTTCTGAGCGGGGGGGACAATGAGCAGTTCTTC. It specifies CASSFLSGGDNEQFF.

CDR3 sequence: CASRNRGVRLAGVETQYF. CDR3 coding DNA: TGTGCCAGCAGAAACCGAGGGGTCAGACTAGCGGGGGTTGAGACCCAGTACTTC. The rearrangement uses TRBV7-6 and TRBJ2-5, with 12 bases matching TRBD2. The CDR3 has 18 residues. J was trimmed by 5 bases and V by 6 bases; bases with no gene match: 16. The germline V gene has CDR1 SGHVS and CDR2 FNYEAQ.

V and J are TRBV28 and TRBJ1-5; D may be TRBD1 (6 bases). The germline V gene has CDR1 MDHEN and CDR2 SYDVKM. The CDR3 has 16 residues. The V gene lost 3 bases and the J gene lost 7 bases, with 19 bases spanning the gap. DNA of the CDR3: TGTGCCAGCAGTTTGGGGCCAGGGGACCTTCCCCAGCCCCAGCATTTT. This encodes CASSLGPGDLPQPQHF.

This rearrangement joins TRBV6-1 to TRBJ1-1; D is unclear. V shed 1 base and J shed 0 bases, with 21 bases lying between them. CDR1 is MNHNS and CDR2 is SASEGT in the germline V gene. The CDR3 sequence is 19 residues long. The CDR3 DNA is TGTGCCAGCAGTGAAGTGGACCCAAGCGGGTCCACTATGAACACTGAAGCTTTCTTT. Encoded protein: CASSEVDPSGSTMNTEAFF.

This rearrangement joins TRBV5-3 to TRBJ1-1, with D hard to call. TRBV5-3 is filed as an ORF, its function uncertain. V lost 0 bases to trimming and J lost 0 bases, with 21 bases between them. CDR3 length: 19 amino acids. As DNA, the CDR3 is TGTGCCAGAAGCTTGGCCCCGGAGAGATCTCCGGATGTGAACACTGAAGCTTTCTTT. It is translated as CARSLAPERSPDVNTEAFF.

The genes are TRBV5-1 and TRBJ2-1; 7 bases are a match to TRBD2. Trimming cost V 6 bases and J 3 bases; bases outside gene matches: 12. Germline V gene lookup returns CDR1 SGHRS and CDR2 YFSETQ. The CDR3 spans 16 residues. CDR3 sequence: CASNDPPWGGYNEQFF. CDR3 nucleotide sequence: TGCGCCAGCAACGACCCCCCTTGGGGGGGCTACAATGAGCAGTTCTTC.

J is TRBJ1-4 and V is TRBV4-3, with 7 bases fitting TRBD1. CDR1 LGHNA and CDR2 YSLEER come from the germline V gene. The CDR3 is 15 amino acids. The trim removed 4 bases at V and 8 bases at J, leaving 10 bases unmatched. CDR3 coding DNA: TGCGCCAGCAGCCTACTTGACAGGGTGGGGGAAAAACTGTTTTTT. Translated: CASSLLDRVGEKLFF.

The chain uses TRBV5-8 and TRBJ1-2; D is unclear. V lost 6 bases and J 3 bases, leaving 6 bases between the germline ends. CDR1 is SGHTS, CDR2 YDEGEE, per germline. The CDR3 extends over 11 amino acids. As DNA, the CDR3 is TGTGCCAGCACGAGGGACTATGGCTACACCTTC. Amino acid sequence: CASTRDYGYTF.

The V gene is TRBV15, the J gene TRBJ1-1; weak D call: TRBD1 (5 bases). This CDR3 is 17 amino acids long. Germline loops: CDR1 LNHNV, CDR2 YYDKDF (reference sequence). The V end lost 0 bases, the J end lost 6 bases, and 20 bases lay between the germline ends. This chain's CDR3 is CATSRDGRGTGGAEAFF. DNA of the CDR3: TGTGCCACCAGCAGAGATGGGCGTGGAACCGGGGGGGCTGAAGCTTTCTTT. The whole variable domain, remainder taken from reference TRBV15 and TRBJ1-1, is DAMVIQNPRYQVTQFGKPVTLSCSQTLNHNVMYWYQQKSSQAPKLLFHYYDKDFNNEADTPDNFQSRRPNTSFCFLDIRSPGLGDTAMYLCATSRDGRGTGGAEAFFGQGTRLTVV.